These T cell receptor beta chains were read from a single sample in a study of shared clonotypes between healthy human individuals. Using immunoSEQ multiplex PCR, the repertoire was profiled, and TCRdb retains in-frame clones only, with some absent. The sample lists millions of clones, about 92% seen once, with 0.39% in the top ten. The sequencing input was naive CD4+ T cells from PBMCs. Source of these receptors: a man aged 18 to 29 in good health. Some clones in this sample may be carry-over from other donors' samples. The CDR3 runs from the conserved cysteine through the conserved F or W. A D gene is named only where the DNA matches it firmly. The size field is filled for only some rows; it gives once, few, many or a size class.

>TRBV19|.|.|TRBJ2-3
TGTGCCAGCAGAATAGGGGCTATAAGCACAGATACGCAGTATTTT
CASRIGAISTDTQYF
>TRBV15|.|.|TRBJ2-3
TGTGCCACCAGCAGAGCCAGGGCCAGGGACACAGATACGCAGTATTTT
CATSRARARDTDTQYF
>TRBV5-1|.|.|TRBJ2-3
TGCGCCAGCAGTTTTCTAGGGGGCACAGATACGCAGTATTTT
CASSFLGGTDTQYF
>TRBV5-1|TRBD2|.|TRBJ2-5
TGCGCCAGCAGCTTAGGGACTAGCGGAAACCAAGAGACCCAGTACTTC
CASSLGTSGNQETQYF
>TRBV6-1|TRBD1|.|TRBJ1-2
TGTGCCAGCAGCAAACAGGGGGACTATGGCTACACCTTC
CASSKQGDYGYTF
>TRBV7-2|TRBD2|.|TRBJ2-2
TGTGCCAGCAGCTTAAGGATGGGACTAGGCAACACCGGGGAGCTGTTTTTT
CASSLRMGLGNTGELFF
>TRBV18|.|.|TRBJ2-5
TGTGCCAGCTCACCACCTGCCAGGGCCACAAAGACCCAGTACTTC
CASSPPARATKTQYF
>TRBV4-3|.|.|TRBJ2-3
TGCGCCAGCAGCCAATATACTAGTGACTCAGATACGCAGTATTTT
CASSQYTSDSDTQYF
>TRBV6-1|.|.|TRBJ2-7
TGTGCCAGCAGTGATAGACCCCTAAGTGGAAACGAGCAGTACTTC
CASSDRPLSGNEQYF
>TRBV6-1|TRBD2|.|TRBJ2-3
TGTGCCAGCAGTGAAAGGAGACTAGCGGGAGCGACCACAGATACGCAGTATTTT
CASSERRLAGATTDTQYF
>TRBV29-1|TRBD1|.|TRBJ1-4
TGCAGCGCTACTAACACAGGGGGGGGAGAAAAACTGTTTTTT
CSATNTGGGEKLFF
>TRBV6-1|TRBD1|.|TRBJ2-7
TGTGCCAGCAGTGACGAAAGACAGGGGTCCTACGAGCAGTACTTC
CASSDERQGSYEQYF
>TRBV6-1|.|.|TRBJ1-1
TGTGCCAGCAGTGACATGCCAGATCTGATGAACACTGAAGCTTTCTTT
CASSDMPDLMNTEAFF
>TRBV15|.|.|TRBJ2-3
TGTGCCACCAGCGGCGGGATTAGGGGCAGTAGCACAGATACGCAGTATTTT
CATSGGIRGSSTDTQYF
>TRBV7-8|.|.|TRBJ2-7
TGTGCCAGCAGCTTAGTTAGGGTCGAGCAGTACTTC
CASSLVRVEQYF
>TRBV4-1|TRBD1|.|TRBJ2-1
TGCGCCAGCAGCCAAGAGACAGGGCCATCCCTTCGAGGTGAGCAGTTCTTC
CASSQETGPSLRGEQFF
>TRBV6-6|.|once|TRBJ2-1
TGTGCCAGCAGTTACCTTCAGACCGTAAATGAGCAGTTCTTC
CASSYLQTVNEQFF
>TRBV7-3|.|.|TRBJ2-5
TGTGCCAGCAGCTTAATGATCGGCGAGACCCAGTACTTC
CASSLMIGETQYF
>TRBV30|TRBD2|.|TRBJ2-1
TGTGCCTGGATCAACCAGGGGCTAGCGGGAAGAAATGAGCAGTTCTTC
CAWINQGLAGRNEQFF
>TRBV5-1|TRBD2|.|TRBJ2-3
TGCGCCAGCAGCCCCCACGGGACTAGCGGGAGGGCAGATACGCAGTATTTT
CASSPHGTSGRADTQYF
>TRBV28|.|.|TRBJ2-2
TGTGCCAGCAGTTTAGGGGGCGGGGCGGCGAACACCGGGGAGCTGTTTTTT
CASSLGGGAANTGELFF
>TRBV7-8|TRBD1|.|TRBJ1-4
TGTGCCAGCAGCTTAGCCCGGGTCAGGGGGAATGAAAAACTGTTTTTT
CASSLARVRGNEKLFF
>TRBV14|.|.|TRBJ1-2
TGTGCCAGCAGCCCTGGGGTAAACTATGGCTACACCTTC
CASSPGVNYGYTF
>TRBV4-1|TRBD2|.|TRBJ2-1
TGCGCCAGCAGCCAAAGTCTTATGGCGGGAGGCCCGGTCTACAATGAGCAGTTCTTC
CASSQSLMAGGPVYNEQFF
>TRBV5-6|TRBD2|.|TRBJ2-7
TGTGCCAGCAGCTTGGTAGTTGTAGCGGGAGGACCATACGAGCAGTACTTC
CASSLVVVAGGPYEQYF
>TRBV7-9|TRBD2|.|TRBJ2-3
TGTGCCAGCAGCGCTGGGACTAGCGGGAGGCCTAGCACAGATACGCAGTATTTT
CASSAGTSGRPSTDTQYF
>TRBV5-4|.|.|TRBJ2-5
TGTGCCAGCAGCACGGGACCGCACGGAGAGACCCAGTACTTC
CASSTGPHGETQYF
>TRBV30|.|.|TRBJ2-1
TGTGCCTGGAGTGACGACTTAGCGGCCAGCACCTACAATGAGCAGTTCTTC
CAWSDDLAASTYNEQFF
>TRBV19|TRBD1|.|TRBJ1-1
TGTGCCAGTACCCAAGGACAGGCCACTGAAGCTTTCTTT
CASTQGQATEAFF
>TRBV7-2|TRBD1|.|TRBJ2-7
TGTGCCAGCAGTATCTTCCCGGGACAGGGGCACTTC
CASSIFPGQGHF